The T cell receptor (beta chain) described here comes from a study of blood T cell repertoires in COVID-19. The overall study: COVID-19 samples collected from the United States, Italy and Spain covered acute and convalescent phases. Nucleic acid was either cDNA or gDNA, and it came from T cells, B-cell-depleted T cells, or PBMCs.

This CDR3 is built from 16 residues. CDR1 and CDR2 from the germline V gene are SGHRS and YFSETQ. The V gene end was trimmed by 1 base and the J gene end by 7 bases; junction bases not matched to a gene: 12. The authors' processing: Reference gene primer amplification yielded estimated nucleated cell counts. Sequencing was performed with immunoSEQ multiplex PCR; in TCRdb, only in-frame clones are kept and a portion is missing. The V and J calls and clone size were taken over from that table, and D and trimming were inferred from the DNA. The sample contains tens of thousands of clones, approximately 80% of which appear only once.

Specimen: peripheral blood. The V and J genes are TRBV5-1 and TRBJ1-2; 8 nucleotides align to TRBD1. This receptor was taken from a human donor in a cohort sampled during active COVID-19. The CDR3 sequence: CASSLLGGGQGGGYTF. In DNA form, the CDR3 reads TGCGCCAGCAGCTTGTTGGGCGGCGGACAGGGAGGTGGCTACACCTTC.